Shown below are 21 T cell receptor beta chains from a single sample sequenced in a study of blood T cell repertoires in COVID-19. TCRdb keeps only in-frame clones here, not all; method: immunoSEQ multiplex PCR. This repertoire shows approximately 500,000 clones, approximately 83% found once; its top ten account for approximately 3.2%. Sequences were obtained from peripheral blood. The source of these receptors is a human donor in a cohort sampled during active COVID-19.

The chain links TRBV11-2 to TRBJ1-3, with TRBD1 matching 8 bases. Germline values: CDR1 SGHAT, CDR2 FQNNGV. Germline trimming cut 5 bases from V and 3 bases from J; bases unmatched to any gene: 3. This CDR3 contains 14 residues. CDR3 residues: CASSTDRVGNTIYF. In nucleotides, the CDR3 is TGTGCCAGCAGCACGGACAGGGTTGGAAACACCATATATTTT.

The chain carries TRBV20-1 and TRBJ2-5, with D possibly being TRBD1 (5 bases). V shed 7 bases and J shed 4 bases, with 10 bases lying between them. The germline V gene encodes CDR1 DFQATT and CDR2 SNEGSKA (reference sequence). The CDR3 has 11 amino acids. The CDR3 loop reads CSGRVGETQYF. The DNA of the CDR3 is TGCAGTGGCAGGGTCGGAGAGACCCAGTACTTC.

The J gene is TRBJ1-2, the V gene TRBV5-1; D is perhaps TRBD1 (6 bases). V was pared by 4 bases and J by 6 bases, with 16 bases between. Per the germline V gene, CDR1 is SGHRS and CDR2 is YFSETQ. The CDR3 spans 14 residues. The CDR3 sequence: CASSLSGGADGYTF. In nucleotides, the CDR3 is TGCGCCAGCAGCCTCTCTGGGGGGGCGGATGGCTACACCTTC. The whole variable domain, remainder taken from reference TRBV5-1 and TRBJ1-2, is KAGVTQTPRYLIKTRGQQVTLSCSPISGHRSVSWYQQTPGQGLQFLFEYFSETQRNKGNFPGRFSGRQFSNSRSEMNVSTLELGDSALYLCASSLSGGADGYTFGSGTRLTVV.

A remark on this clone: Germline is not matched at one junction end, which may reflect a read error. The chain carries TRBV5-4 and TRBJ2-7; D is perhaps TRBD1 (5 bases). Germline CDR1 reads SGHNT; CDR2 reads YYREEE (reference sequence). CDR3 length: 13 amino acids. This CDR3 is CASSLDTTYEQYF. In nucleotides, the CDR3 is TGTGCCAGCAGTTTGGACACTACCTACGAGCAGTACTTC.

The chain's CDR3 is CASSFTVNTQYF. In DNA, the CDR3 is TGTGCCAGCAGTTTCACTGTAAATACGCAGTATTTT. This chain uses TRBV11-2 with TRBJ2-3; D is undetermined. The CDR3 totals 12 residues. The V end was cut by 6 bases, the J end by 7 bases, with 11 bases between. Germline V gene data show CDR1 as SGHAT and CDR2 as FQNNGV. The entire variable domain, with the rest obtained from reference TRBV11-2 and TRBJ2-3, is as follows: EAGVAQSPRYKIIEKRQSVAFWCNPISGHATLYWYQQILGQGPKLLIQFQNNGVVDDSQLPKDRFSAERLKGVDSTLKIQPAKLEDSAVYLCASSFTVNTQYFGPGTRLTVL.

The chain is built from TRBV5-1 and TRBJ2-7, with 9 bases identical to TRBD1. V shed 4 bases and J 2 bases; nucleotides not matched to a gene: 4. The CDR3 loop spans 14 amino acids. Germline assignment: CDR1 SGHRS and CDR2 YFSETQ. CDR3 sequence (DNA): TGCGCCAGCAGCGGTCGACAGGGGGCCTACGAGCAGTACTTC. This gives the protein CASSGRQGAYEQYF. Complete variable domain (other parts from reference TRBV5-1 and TRBJ2-7): KAGVTQTPRYLIKTRGQQVTLSCSPISGHRSVSWYQQTPGQGLQFLFEYFSETQRNKGNFPGRFSGRQFSNSRSEMNVSTLELGDSALYLCASSGRQGAYEQYFGPGTRLTVT.

The chain links TRBV11-1 to TRBJ2-7; 8 bases align to TRBD1. Per germline, CDR1 SGHAT and CDR2 FQDESV (reference sequence). The CDR3 spans 12 residues. J was trimmed by 6 bases and V by 5 bases; bases with no gene match: 3. The CDR3 sequence: CASSVDRAEQYF. The CDR3 DNA is TGTGCCAGCAGCGTGGACAGGGCCGAGCAGTACTTC.

The J gene is TRBJ1-2, the V gene TRBV2; D is ambiguous. CDR1 and CDR2 from the germline V gene are SNHLY and FYNNEI. This CDR3 spans 13 amino acids. The CDR3 nucleotides read TGTGTCCAGCGATACTCCAACCTCTATGGCTACACCTTC. Translation gives CVQRYSNLYGYTF.

CDR3 nucleotide sequence: TGTGCCAGCAGCCAAGACATGACAGGGGCTGGAAACACCATATATTTT. Protein product: CASSQDMTGAGNTIYF. V usage is TRBV3-1 (or the pseudogene TRBV3-2) and J usage is TRBJ1-3; TRBD1 aligns across 8 bases. CDR3 length: 16 residues. The germline V gene has CDR1 LGHDT and CDR2 YNNKEL (reference sequence). With V trimmed by 0 bases and J by 2 bases, 3 bases remained unmatched.

V gene TRBV6-5 combines with J gene TRBJ1-3, with D uncertain. The V end lost 0 bases, the J end lost 0 bases, and 9 bases lay between the germline ends. This CDR3 is built from 16 residues. Germline assignment: CDR1 MNHEY and CDR2 SVGAGI. CDR3 sequence (DNA): TGTGCCAGCAGTTACTCGCGCGGGATCTCTGGAAACACCATATATTTT. Its translation: CASSYSRGISGNTIYF.

The chain couples TRBV7-8 to TRBJ1-1, with D tentatively TRBD1 (6 bases). The V gene's germline CDR1 is SGHVS and CDR2 FQNEAQ. V was trimmed by 8 bases and J by 3 bases, leaving 16 bases between them. The CDR3 is 14 amino acids. CDR3 residues: CASVRRGWDTEAFF. The CDR3 nucleotides read TGTGCCAGCGTACGCAGGGGATGGGACACTGAAGCTTTCTTT.

The chain couples TRBV29-1 to TRBJ2-3; possible D gene TRBD1, 5 bases. The germline V gene encodes CDR1 SQVTM and CDR2 ANQGSEA. Trimming stripped 1 base from V and 2 bases from J, with 13 bases between. This CDR3 comprises 15 residues. The CDR3 nucleotides read TGCAGCGTTGAAGGAGCTAGGGGATACACAGATACGCAGTATTTT. Protein product: CSVEGARGYTDTQYF.

The rearrangement uses TRBV5-6 and TRBJ1-2; 10 nucleotides align to TRBD1. The length of the CDR3 is 18 residues. Losses at the gene ends were 2 bases for V and 4 bases for J; bases not matched to a gene: 14. CDR1 SGHDT and CDR2 YYEEEE come from the germline V gene. CDR3 DNA sequence: TGTGCCAGCAGCTTTCCCGGGACAGGGGCCCGGCTGCTCTATGGCTACACCTTC. Residues: CASSFPGTGARLLYGYTF.

The V gene is TRBV19, the J gene TRBJ1-3; possible D gene TRBD1, 6 bases. Trimming stripped 4 bases from V and 0 bases from J, with 13 bases between. This CDR3 region has 16 residues. The germline V gene has CDR1 LNHDA and CDR2 SQIVND (reference sequence). This CDR3 reads CASSTEDRSSGNTIYF. The CDR3 nucleotides read TGTGCCAGTAGTACCGAAGACAGGTCCTCTGGAAACACCATATATTTT.

This clone was picked up one time. The V and J genes are TRBV15 and TRBJ1-1; 8 bases are a match to TRBD1. Unmatched junction bases numbered 4, after V lost 1 base and J lost 0 bases. This CDR3 contains 16 residues. CDR1 is LNHNV and CDR2 is YYDKDF in the germline V gene (reference sequence). CDR3 DNA sequence: TGTGCCACCAGCAGAGGGACAGGGCAAATGAACACTGAAGCTTTCTTT. It encodes CATSRGTGQMNTEAFF.

This clone was seen a handful of times. The rearrangement links TRBV7-2 to TRBJ2-3, with 12 bases identical to TRBD2. CDR3 length: 18 amino acids. J gave up 2 bases and V 3 bases, and 9 bases lay outside the gene matches. CDR1 and CDR2 from the germline V gene are SGHTA and FQGNSA. The CDR3 DNA sequence: TGTGCCAGCAGCTTTCTGAACCTAGCGGGAGGGTTCACAGATACGCAGTATTTT. Protein: CASSFLNLAGGFTDTQYF.

This chain joins TRBV19 and TRBJ2-4; D call uncertain. The CDR3 runs 13 residues. Deletions cut 8 bases from V and 0 bases from J, with 8 bases between. Germline V gives CDR1 LNHDA, CDR2 SQIVND (reference sequence). The CDR3 protein is CASAVLAKNIQYF. Written as DNA, the CDR3 is TGTGCCAGTGCAGTTTTAGCCAAAAACATTCAGTACTTC. The full variable domain, its missing parts supplied by reference TRBV19 and TRBJ2-4, is DGGITQSPKYLFRKEGQNVTLSCEQNLNHDAMYWYRQDPGQGLRLIYYSQIVNDFQKGDIAEGYSVSREKKESFPLTVTSAQKNPTAFYLCASAVLAKNIQYFGAGTRLSVL.

The chain has TRBV30 and TRBJ2-7; D not certain. CDR3 length: 12 amino acids. The ends were cut back, 2 bases at V and 7 bases at J, with 12 bases in the middle. In germline, CDR1 is GTSNPN, CDR2 SVGIG (reference sequence). This CDR3 is CAWSKFEAEQYF. CDR3 sequence (DNA): TGTGCCTGGAGTAAGTTCGAGGCGGAGCAGTACTTC.

V and J are TRBV7-8 and TRBJ2-1, with a weak D call TRBD2 (6 bases). Trimming removed 5 bases at V and 1 base at J, with 12 bases between. This CDR3 region has 15 residues. The germline V gene encodes CDR1 SGHVS and CDR2 FQNEAQ. CDR3 in amino acids: CASSVRDFSYNEQFF. CDR3 nucleotides: TGTGCCAGCAGCGTCCGGGACTTTTCCTACAATGAGCAGTTCTTC.

This sequence joins TRBV5-1 and TRBJ2-7, with D maybe TRBD1 (5 bases). The germline V and J ends were trimmed by 2 bases and 5 bases, with 17 bases remaining between them. The V gene's germline CDR1 is SGHRS and CDR2 YFSETQ. The CDR3 runs to 15 residues. This CDR3 is CASSFDSKLTDEQYF. Here the CDR3 DNA reads TGCGCCAGCAGCTTTGACAGTAAGCTCACCGACGAGCAGTACTTC.

The rearrangement joins TRBV18 to TRBJ2-3; 7 nucleotides align to TRBD1. With 2 bases clipped from V and 6 bases from J, the junction kept 8 bases outside the gene matches. Germline lookup yields CDR1 KGHSH and CDR2 LQKENI. This CDR3 is 15 amino acids long. CDR3 in amino acids: CASSPSQGGWDTQYF. CDR3 DNA: TGTGCCAGCTCACCATCCCAAGGGGGCTGGGATACGCAGTATTTT.